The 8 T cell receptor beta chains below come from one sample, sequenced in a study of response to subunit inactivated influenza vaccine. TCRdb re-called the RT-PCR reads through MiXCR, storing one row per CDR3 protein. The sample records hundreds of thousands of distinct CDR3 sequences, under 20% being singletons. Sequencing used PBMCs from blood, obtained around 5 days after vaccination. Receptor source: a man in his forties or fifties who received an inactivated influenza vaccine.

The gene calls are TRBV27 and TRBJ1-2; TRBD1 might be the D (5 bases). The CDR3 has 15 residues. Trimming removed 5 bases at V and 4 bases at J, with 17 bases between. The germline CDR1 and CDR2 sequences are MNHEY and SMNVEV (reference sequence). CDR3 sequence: CASSPIEGVAYGYTF. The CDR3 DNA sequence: TGTGCCAGCAGTCCTATCGAAGGGGTGGCCTATGGCTACACCTTC.

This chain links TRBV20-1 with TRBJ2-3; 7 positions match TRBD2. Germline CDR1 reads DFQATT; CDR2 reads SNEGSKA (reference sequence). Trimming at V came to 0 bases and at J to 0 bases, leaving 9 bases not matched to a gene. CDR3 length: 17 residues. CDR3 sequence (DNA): TGCAGTGCTAGAGATCTTGGCGGGAGAGGTAGCACAGATACGCAGTATTTT. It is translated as CSARDLGGRGSTDTQYF.

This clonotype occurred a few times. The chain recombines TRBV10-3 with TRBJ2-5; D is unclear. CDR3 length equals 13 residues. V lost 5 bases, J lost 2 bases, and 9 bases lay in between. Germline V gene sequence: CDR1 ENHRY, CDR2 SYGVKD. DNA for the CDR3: TGTGCCATCAGTAGGCCCTTTCAAGAGACCCAGTACTTC. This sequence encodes CAISRPFQETQYF.

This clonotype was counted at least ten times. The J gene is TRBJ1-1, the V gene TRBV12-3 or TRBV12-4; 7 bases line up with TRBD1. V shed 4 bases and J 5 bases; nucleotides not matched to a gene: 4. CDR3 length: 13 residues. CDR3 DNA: TGTGCCAGCAGTTCGACAGGGACGACTGAAGCTTTCTTT. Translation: CASSSTGTTEAFF.

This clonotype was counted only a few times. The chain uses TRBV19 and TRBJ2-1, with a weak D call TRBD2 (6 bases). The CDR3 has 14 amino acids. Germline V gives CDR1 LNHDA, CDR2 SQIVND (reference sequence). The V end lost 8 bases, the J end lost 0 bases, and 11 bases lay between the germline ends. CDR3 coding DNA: TGTGCCAGTGGGGACTCCAGCTCCTACAATGAGCAGTTCTTC. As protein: CASGDSSSYNEQFF.

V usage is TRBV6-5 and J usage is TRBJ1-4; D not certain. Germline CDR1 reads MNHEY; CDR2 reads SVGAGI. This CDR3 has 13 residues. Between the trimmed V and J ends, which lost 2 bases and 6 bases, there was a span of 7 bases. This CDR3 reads CASSYGGDEKLFF. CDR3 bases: TGTGCCAGCAGTTACGGCGGAGATGAAAAACTGTTTTTT.

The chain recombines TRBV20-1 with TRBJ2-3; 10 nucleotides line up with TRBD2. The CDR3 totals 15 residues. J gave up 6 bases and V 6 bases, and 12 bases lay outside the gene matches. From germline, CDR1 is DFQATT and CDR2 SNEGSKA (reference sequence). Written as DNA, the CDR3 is TGCAGTGCAAATCCCACTAGCGGGATGGGGGATACGCAGTATTTT. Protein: CSANPTSGMGDTQYF.

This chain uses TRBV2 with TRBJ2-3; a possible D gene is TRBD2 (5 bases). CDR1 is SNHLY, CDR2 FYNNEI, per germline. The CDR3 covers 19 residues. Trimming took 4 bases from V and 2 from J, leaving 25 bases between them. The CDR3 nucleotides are TGTGCCAGCAGTGGTATGAGTCAGCTAGCAAAGACTCTCACAGATACGCAGTATTTT. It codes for CASSGMSQLAKTLTDTQYF.